The 26 T cell receptor beta chains presented below share a single source sample, sequenced in a study of OX40 agonist ivuxolimab in advanced cancers. Produced via immunoSEQ multiplex PCR; TCRdb's table is partial and in-frame only. The table includes about 88,000 clones, 85% to 90% detected once. Material: CD4+ or CD8+ T cells sorted from blood, obtained in a trial of the OX40 agonist ivuxolimab. The receptors come from an adult with an advanced solid tumor such as melanoma, head and neck, liver or kidney cancer.

The genes are TRBV5-1 and TRBJ2-5; 8 nucleotides line up with TRBD1. From germline, CDR1 is SGHRS and CDR2 YFSETQ. Trimming took 4 bases from V and 5 from J; bases not matched to a gene: 4. The CDR3 length is 13 residues. CDR3 nucleotide sequence: TGCGCCAGCAGCCTGAACAGGGGGGAGACCCAGTACTTC. It is translated as CASSLNRGETQYF.

V gene TRBV6-6 combines with J gene TRBJ2-4; D unclear. Germline lookup yields CDR1 MNHNY and CDR2 SVGAGI (reference sequence). The CDR3 length is 13 residues. Deletions cut 5 bases from V and 7 bases from J, with 12 bases between. Written as DNA, the CDR3 is TGTGCCAGCAGTCCCGGGCAAGGCAACATTCAGTACTTC. Protein sequence: CASSPGQGNIQYF.

The chain carries TRBV10-1 and TRBJ1-5; D gene unclear. V dropped 1 base and J dropped 5 bases, with 12 bases sitting between them. The CDR3 is 15 residues long. From germline, CDR1 is WNHNN and CDR2 SYGVQD (reference sequence). CDR3 sequence (DNA): TGCGCCAGCAGTGAGTTGGGAAGGAGATATCAGCCCCAGCATTTT. Protein: CASSELGRRYQPQHF.

The chain couples TRBV19 to TRBJ1-4; 8 nucleotides match TRBD1. With V trimmed by 5 bases and J by 2 bases, 4 bases remained unmatched. CDR1 LNHDA and CDR2 SQIVND come from the germline V gene (reference sequence). The CDR3 totals 15 residues. CDR3 coding DNA: TGTGCCAGTAGTCTAAGGACAGGGACTAATGAAAAACTGTTTTTT. It yields the protein CASSLRTGTNEKLFF.

This chain connects TRBV5-5 to TRBJ1-2, with D possibly TRBD1 on 6 matching bases. Looked up from germline, CDR1 is SGHKS and CDR2 is YYEKEE (reference sequence). Trimming shortened V by 0 bases and J by 5 bases, and 14 bases separated the two germline ends. The CDR3 extends over 15 amino acids. For the CDR3, the DNA is TGTGCCAGCAGCTTGGGACAGGTGGCCCCGTATGGCTACACCTTC. The encoded protein is CASSLGQVAPYGYTF. Full variable domain (missing parts from reference TRBV5-5 and TRBJ1-2): DAGVTQSPTHLIKTRGQQVTLRCSPISGHKSVSWYQQVLGQGPQFIFQYYEKEERGRGNFPDRFSARQFPNYSSELNVNALLLGDSALYLCASSLGQVAPYGYTFGSGTRLTVV.

The rearrangement joins TRBV29-1 to TRBJ2-5, with unresolved D. Trimming pared 7 bases from V and 5 bases from J, leaving 8 bases between. CDR3 length: 10 amino acids. The germline V gene encodes CDR1 SQVTM and CDR2 ANQGSEA. The chain's CDR3 is CSGGWETQYF. CDR3 DNA: TGCAGCGGGGGATGGGAGACCCAGTACTTC.

V and J are TRBV25-1 and TRBJ1-3; D not certain. CDR3 length: 15 amino acids. The germline V and J ends were trimmed by 4 bases and 4 bases, with 14 bases remaining between them. Germline V lookup: CDR1 MGHDK, CDR2 SYGVNS. The CDR3: CASSGAGTGGNTIYF. The CDR3 coding sequence is TGTGCCAGCAGTGGGGCGGGAACGGGGGGAAACACCATATATTTT.

The V call is TRBV7-9, the J call TRBJ2-2; D possibly corresponds to TRBD2 (5 bases). Germline CDR1 SEHNR, CDR2 FQNEAQ (reference sequence). V was trimmed by 2 bases and J by 3 bases, leaving 10 bases between them. There are 15 residues in the CDR3. The CDR3 spells CASSLSLLDTGELFF. The CDR3, as DNA: TGTGCCAGCAGCTTATCCCTACTAGACACCGGGGAGCTGTTTTTT.

The chain recombines TRBV6-5 with TRBJ2-7; perhaps D is TRBD1 or TRBD2 (5 bases each). Trimming removed 2 bases at V and 2 bases at J, with 13 bases between. The CDR3 is 15 residues long. CDR1 is MNHEY and CDR2 is SVGAGI in the germline V gene. The CDR3 nucleotides read TGTGCCAGCAGTTACCAACATTTGGGGGCCTACGAGCAGTACTTC. This gives the protein CASSYQHLGAYEQYF.

The chain links TRBV6-1 to TRBJ1-4, with D perhaps TRBD1 (5 bases). The germline gives CDR1 MNHNS, CDR2 SASEGT. The CDR3 runs to 16 residues. V shed 4 bases and J shed 8 bases, with 20 bases lying between them. CDR3 region: CASSGGGLSLREKLFF. The CDR3 DNA is TGTGCCAGCAGTGGGGGGGGACTGAGTTTACGAGAAAAACTGTTTTTT.

The DNA for the CDR3 is TGTGCCAGCAGCTTAGACGGGTCTAGCACAGATACGCAGTATTTT. Translated, it gives CASSLDGSSTDTQYF. This chain joins TRBV13 and TRBJ2-3, with D uncertain. Trimming shortened V by 1 base and J by 0 bases, and 8 bases separated the two germline ends. The CDR3 totals 15 residues. Germline assignment: CDR1 PRHDT and CDR2 FYEKMQ (reference sequence).

Turning to this clone: The sample carries other DNA sequences with the same CDR3. For the CDR3, the DNA is TGTGCCAGCAGCTTGGGTCAGGGCCCCTACAATGAGCAGTTCTTC. Residues: CASSLGQGPYNEQFF. The chain has TRBV5-4 and TRBJ2-1, with D possibly being TRBD1 (5 bases). V lost 0 bases and J 2 bases, leaving 9 bases between the germline ends. The germline V gene has CDR1 SGHNT and CDR2 YYREEE (reference sequence). The CDR3 loop spans 15 amino acids.

This clone has just one count. The J gene is TRBJ2-5, the V gene TRBV29-1, with TRBD2 matching 7 bases. Germline assignment: CDR1 SQVTM and CDR2 ANQGSEA. J was trimmed by 1 base and V by 4 bases; bases with no gene match: 3. The CDR3 is 13 amino acids. This chain's CDR3 is CSVALATQETQYF. Written as DNA, the CDR3 is TGCAGCGTTGCACTAGCGACCCAAGAGACCCAGTACTTC. The full variable domain, rest sourced from reference TRBV29-1 and TRBJ2-5, is SAVISQKPSRDICQRGTSLTIQCQVDSQVTMMFWYRQQPGQSLTLIATANQGSEATYESGFVIDKFPISRPNLTFSTLTVSNMSPEDSSIYLCSVALATQETQYFGPGTRLLVL.

The chain has TRBV19 and TRBJ1-2; 9 nucleotides match TRBD1. With V trimmed by 5 bases and J by 7 bases, 11 bases remained unmatched. This CDR3 is 15 amino acids long. Germline values: CDR1 LNHDA, CDR2 SQIVND (reference sequence). The CDR3 nucleotides read TGTGCCAGTAGTCGGAGGAACAGGGGGCAAACTGGCTACACCTTC. This codes for CASSRRNRGQTGYTF.

As to this clone: In the same sample, other DNA sequences code for this CDR3. The chain uses TRBV7-2 and TRBJ1-1; no firm D call. Deletions cut 1 base from V and 1 base from J, with 7 bases between. The CDR3 extends over 14 amino acids. The germline CDR1 and CDR2 sequences are SGHTA and FQGNSA. CDR3 sequence (DNA): TGTGCCAGCAGCTTAGGGACGGGGAACACTGAAGCTTTCTTT. This codes for CASSLGTGNTEAFF.

This chain links TRBV5-4 with TRBJ1-3, with a possible D match to TRBD1 (6 bases). The CDR3 consists of 14 residues. Trimming took 5 bases from V and 3 from J, leaving 12 bases between them. Per germline, CDR1 SGHNT and CDR2 YYREEE (reference sequence). The CDR3 DNA sequence: TGTGCCAGCAGTCCGGACAGACTTGGAAACACCATATATTTT. Protein: CASSPDRLGNTIYF.

The V call is TRBV5-1, the J call TRBJ2-2; D possibly corresponds to TRBD1 (6 bases). V was cut by 4 bases and J by 0 bases, with 13 bases left in between. The length of the CDR3 is 16 residues. Per the germline V gene, CDR1 is SGHRS and CDR2 is YFSETQ. The chain's CDR3 is CASSKDSPSNTGELFF. The CDR3 DNA is TGCGCCAGCAGCAAGGACAGCCCTTCGAACACCGGGGAGCTGTTTTTT.

The J gene is TRBJ2-1, the V gene TRBV7-8; 10 bases match TRBD2. The CDR3 sequence is 14 residues long. Germline trimming cut 8 bases from V and 3 bases from J; bases unmatched to any gene: 4. CDR1 and CDR2 from the germline V gene are SGHVS and FQNEAQ. The CDR3 DNA reads as TGTGCCAGCGGAATAGCGGGAGGCTACAATGAGCAGTTCTTC. Translated, it gives CASGIAGGYNEQFF.

The genes are TRBV7-2 and TRBJ1-2, with D maybe TRBD1 (5 bases). Germline values: CDR1 SGHTA, CDR2 FQGNSA. There are 16 residues in the CDR3. V lost 5 bases to trimming and J lost 2 bases, with 18 bases between them. The CDR3 region is CASSRGVEVTNYGYTF. The CDR3 DNA reads TGTGCCAGCAGCAGAGGGGTGGAGGTGACGAACTATGGCTACACCTTC.

J is TRBJ1-2 and V is TRBV6-5, with D perhaps TRBD1 (6 bases). The CDR3 spans 13 residues. The germline CDR1 and CDR2 sequences are MNHEY and SVGAGI. The V gene lost 6 bases and the J gene lost 4 bases, with 12 bases spanning the gap. The CDR3 DNA reads as TGTGCCAGCAGCCGCACAGGGATCTATGGCTACACCTTC. Its protein is CASSRTGIYGYTF.

This chain joins TRBV6-5 and TRBJ2-1, with D possibly TRBD1 on 6 matching bases. Trimming cost V 10 bases and J 5 bases, with 12 bases left between them. The germline V gene encodes CDR1 MNHEY and CDR2 SVGAGI. The CDR3 has 12 residues. This chain's CDR3 is CATDSDNNEQFF. CDR3 nucleotides: TGTGCCACGGACAGTGACAACAATGAGCAGTTCTTC.

The V gene is TRBV11-2, the J gene TRBJ1-3; TRBD1 is a possible D gene (5 bases). The CDR3 has 15 residues. Germline-derived CDR1 and CDR2 are SGHAT and FQNNGV. The V and J ends lost 1 base and 0 bases respectively, with 7 bases between them. The CDR3 DNA is TGTGCCAGCAGCTTAGCAGGGACCTCTGGAAACACCATATATTTT. Protein sequence: CASSLAGTSGNTIYF.

As for this clone: Germline is not matched at one junction end, which may reflect a read error. The J gene is TRBJ2-5, the V gene TRBV7-7; 10 bases are shared with TRBD2. There are 16 residues in the CDR3. Germline assignment: CDR1 SSHAT and CDR2 FNYEAQ (reference sequence). The CDR3 is CASSVRSGGSGETQYF. CDR3 nucleotides: TGTGCTAGCAGCGTTCGTAGCGGGGGGTCGGGGGAGACCCAGTACTTC.

The chain combines TRBV6-1 with TRBJ1-6; no firm D call. The CDR3 contains 12 residues. Germline lookup yields CDR1 MNHNS and CDR2 SASEGT. Trimming took off 1 base at V and 12 bases at J, with 7 bases between the two ends. The chain's CDR3 is CASSEVTGPLHF. CDR3 bases: TGTGCCAGCAGTGAAGTGACGGGACCCCTCCACTTT.

The rearrangement uses TRBV7-2 and TRBJ2-3, with unresolved D. This CDR3 contains 16 residues. Trimming took off 5 bases at V and 1 base at J, with 16 bases between the two ends. CDR1 is SGHTA and CDR2 is FQGNSA in the germline V gene. The CDR3 is CASSLAPAARTDTQYF. In DNA form, the CDR3 reads TGTGCCAGCAGCCTCGCGCCCGCGGCCCGCACAGATACGCAGTATTTT. The variable domain in full, completed from reference TRBV7-2 and TRBJ2-3, reads GAGVSQSPSNKVTEKGKDVELRCDPISGHTALYWYRQSLGQGLEFLIYFQGNSAPDKSGLPSDRFSAERTGGSVSTLTIQRTQQEDSAVYLCASSLAPAARTDTQYFGPGTRLTVL.

This sequence joins TRBV7-2 and TRBJ2-7, with D tentatively TRBD1 (6 bases). This CDR3 is built from 13 residues. Trimming shortened V by 0 bases and J by 6 bases, and 9 bases separated the two germline ends. The germline V gene encodes CDR1 SGHTA and CDR2 FQGNSA. This CDR3 is CASSLATGSEQYF. CDR3 in DNA: TGTGCCAGCAGCTTAGCTACAGGGAGCGAGCAGTACTTC.